This TCR beta chain was documented in a study of response to subunit inactivated influenza vaccine. This clonotype was seen a few times. CDR3 length: 16 amino acids. Germline CDR1 reads LGHNA; CDR2 reads YSLEER. V lost 0 bases and J lost 2; bases outside the gene matches: 6. TCRdb independently ran MiXCR on the RT-PCR reads; one entry per CDR3 protein. The table shows approximately 170,000 distinct CDR3 sequences, with less than 15% occurring only once. These records were also assigned to another study, of T cells expressing NK-cell markers. That report adds: UMI-tagged 5'RACE template switching yielded the TCR beta cDNA. CD3+CD56+NKG2C+, CD3+CD56+NKG2C- and CD3+CD56-NKG2C+ T cells, once sorted, supplied the TCR beta repertoires. With respect to HCMV, seven of the eight sequenced donors were seropositive, and one was seronegative. For several experiments, T cell sorting was restricted to the alpha-beta TCR population by means of an anti-gamma-delta TCR antibody. In four donors, these clonotypes also led the CD3+CD56-NKG2C+ fraction.

The chain joins TRBV4-3 to TRBJ2-5; TRBD2 matches 7 bases. This receptor was identified in a man aged 50 to 60 who received an inactivated influenza vaccine. Specimen: CD8+ T cells sorted from PBMCs, collected roughly 12 days after vaccination. The CDR3 DNA is TGCGCCAGCAGCCAAGACGGTACTAGCGAACAAGAGACCCAGTACTTC. Translation: CASSQDGTSEQETQYF.